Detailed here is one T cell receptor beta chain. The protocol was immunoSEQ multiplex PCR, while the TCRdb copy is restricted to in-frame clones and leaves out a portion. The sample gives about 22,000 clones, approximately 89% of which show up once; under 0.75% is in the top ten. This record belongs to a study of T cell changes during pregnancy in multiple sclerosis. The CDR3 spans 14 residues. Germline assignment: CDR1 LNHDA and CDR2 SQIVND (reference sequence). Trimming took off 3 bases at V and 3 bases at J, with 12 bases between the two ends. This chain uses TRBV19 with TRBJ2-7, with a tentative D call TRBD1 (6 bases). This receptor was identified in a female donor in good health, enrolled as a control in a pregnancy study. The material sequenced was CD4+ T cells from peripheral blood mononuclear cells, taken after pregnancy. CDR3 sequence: CASSIRDNLYEQYF. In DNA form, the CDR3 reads TGTGCCAGTAGTATTAGGGACAACCTCTACGAGCAGTACTTC.